The rows below give T cell receptor beta chains drawn from one sample of a study of blood T cell repertoires in COVID-19. Clones were sequenced by immunoSEQ multiplex PCR, and TCRdb holds only the in-frame ones, with some missing. Of roughly 48,000 clones in the sample, more than 70% were seen once. Material for sequencing was peripheral blood. The receptors were sampled from an elderly woman with acute or convalescent COVID-19. Each CDR3 is given with its conserved first and last residue. Each record gives: V gene, clone size, J gene, D gene, CDR3 DNA, CDR3 protein. A D gene is named only where the DNA matches it firmly. Part of the rows lack a size; the others show once, few, many or a class for expanded clones.

V: TRBV3-1/TRBV3-2; size: -; J: TRBJ1-4; D: TRBD1; DNA: TGTGCCAGCAGCCAGGGACAGGGGGCAACTAATGAAAAACTGTTTTTT; CDR3: CASSQGQGATNEKLFF
V: TRBV2; size: few; J: TRBJ1-2; D: TRBD1; DNA: TGTGCCAGTCAGGACAGGGGGCTAGGTGGCTACACCTTC; CDR3: CASQDRGLGGYTF
V: TRBV2; size: -; J: TRBJ2-7; D: TRBD1; DNA: TGTGCCAGCAGTGAACGCTGGGACAGTACCTACGAGCAGTACTTC; CDR3: CASSERWDSTYEQYF
V: TRBV5-4; size: -; J: TRBJ2-1; D: TRBD1; DNA: TGTGCCAGCAGCTTAGCCGGGACAGGGGTCAATGAGCAGTTCTTC; CDR3: CASSLAGTGVNEQFF
V: TRBV7-2; size: -; J: TRBJ2-7; D: -; DNA: TGTGCCAGCAGCCCCCTGGTAGGGGATGGCCACGAGCAGTACTTC; CDR3: CASSPLVGDGHEQYF
V: TRBV10-2; size: -; J: TRBJ2-5; D: -; DNA: TGCGCCAGCAGATCCGGGGATTTAGGGGAGACCCAGTACTTC; CDR3: CASRSGDLGETQYF
V: TRBV21-1; size: -; J: TRBJ2-3; D: -; DNA: TGTGCCAGCAGCAAAGCGGGTCACAGGGGCACAGATACGCAGTATTTT; CDR3: CASSKAGHRGTDTQYF
V: TRBV19; size: -; J: TRBJ1-6; D: TRBD1; DNA: TGTGCCAGTAGTATTTCAACAGGGGTCTATAATTCACCCCTCCACTTT; CDR3: CASSISTGVYNSPLHF
V: TRBV7-6; size: -; J: TRBJ2-3; D: -; DNA: TGTGCCAGCAGCTTAGAGGAGGGGACGACAGATACGCAGTATTTT; CDR3: CASSLEEGTTDTQYF
V: TRBV5-4; size: few; J: TRBJ1-2; D: TRBD1; DNA: TGTGCCAGCAGCCCGAGGACAGGGGCCGCCTCCTATGGCTACACCTTC; CDR3: CASSPRTGAASYGYTF
V: TRBV24-1; size: -; J: TRBJ2-3; D: TRBD2; DNA: TGTGCCACCAGTGACCCAGCGGGGGGTGGTACAGATACGCAGTATTTT; CDR3: CATSDPAGGGTDTQYF
V: TRBV7-7; size: -; J: TRBJ1-2; D: -; DNA: TGTGCTAGCAGCTTTGTGGTAGGGGGGGTGGATGGCTACACCTTC; CDR3: CASSFVVGGVDGYTF
V: TRBV21-1; size: -; J: TRBJ2-5; D: -; DNA: TGTGCCAGCAGCAAATGTAACAGACCGGACTTC; CDR3: CASSKCNRPDF
V: TRBV3-1/TRBV3-2; size: -; J: TRBJ2-3; D: TRBD2; DNA: TGTGCCAGCAGCCAAGAAAGCGGGGGGACAGATACGCAGTATTTT; CDR3: CASSQESGGTDTQYF
V: TRBV7-2; size: -; J: TRBJ1-6; D: TRBD1; DNA: TGTGCCAGCAGCTTAAACAGGGGGTCTTCACCCCTCCACTTT; CDR3: CASSLNRGSSPLHF
V: TRBV15; size: -; J: TRBJ1-4; D: -; DNA: TGTGCCACCGCCCGTAGTCCGGCAACTAATGAAAAACTGTTTTTT; CDR3: CATARSPATNEKLFF
V: TRBV9; size: -; J: TRBJ1-4; D: TRBD1; DNA: TGTGCCAGCAGCGAGACAGGGGACGACGACCGATCTAATGAAAAACTGTTTTTT; CDR3: CASSETGDDDRSNEKLFF
V: TRBV5-6; size: -; J: TRBJ2-5; D: TRBD1; DNA: TGTGCCAGCAGCGGAAAAGGACAGGGGGTAATAGAGACCCAGTACTTC; CDR3: CASSGKGQGVIETQYF
V: TRBV24-1; size: -; J: TRBJ2-7; D: TRBD2; DNA: TGTGCCACCAGTGATTTTAGCGGGGACGAGCAGTACTTC; CDR3: CATSDFSGDEQYF
V: TRBV27; size: -; J: TRBJ1-2; D: TRBD1; DNA: TGTGCCAGCAGTGCTTCCGGGACAGGGGTTTTTGGTGGCTACACCTTC; CDR3: CASSASGTGVFGGYTF
V: TRBV5-4; size: once; J: TRBJ1-2; D: -; DNA: TGTGCCAGCAGCTTGGATGAGGTCGCCTATGGCTACACCTTC; CDR3: CASSLDEVAYGYTF
V: TRBV11-3; size: -; J: TRBJ2-3; D: -; DNA: TGTGCCAGCAGCCCCAATCGCGGGGATACGCAGTATTTT; CDR3: CASSPNRGDTQYF
V: TRBV5-1; size: -; J: TRBJ2-5; D: TRBD1; DNA: TGCGCCAGCAGCTCCGGACAGGTTGGAGAAGAGACCCAGTACTTC; CDR3: CASSSGQVGEETQYF
V: TRBV5-4; size: -; J: TRBJ2-3; D: -; DNA: TGTGCCAGCAGCTCGGGGGTAGCCCCGGATACGCAGTATTTT; CDR3: CASSSGVAPDTQYF
V: TRBV29-1; size: -; J: TRBJ2-3; D: TRBD2; DNA: TGCAGCGTTCTAGCGGGGGCCCTCACAGATACGCAGTATTTT; CDR3: CSVLAGALTDTQYF
V: TRBV3-1/TRBV3-2; size: -; J: TRBJ2-2; D: TRBD1; DNA: TGTGCCAGCAGCCAAGGGACAGGGTGGAACACCGGGGAGCTGTTTTTT; CDR3: CASSQGTGWNTGELFF
V: TRBV10-3; size: -; J: TRBJ2-7; D: -; DNA: TGTGCCATCAGTGGTGGACTTAACTACGAGCAGTACTTC; CDR3: CAISGGLNYEQYF
V: TRBV2; size: once; J: TRBJ2-2; D: TRBD1; DNA: TGTGCCAGCAGTCAGCTAGGGACAGGGTCGAACACCGGGGAGCTGTTTTTT; CDR3: CASSQLGTGSNTGELFF
V: TRBV11-2; size: -; J: TRBJ2-2; D: TRBD2; DNA: TGTGCCAGCACTTCTTCAGCGGGGGAGAACACCGGGGAGCTGTTTTTT; CDR3: CASTSSAGENTGELFF
V: TRBV7-8; size: -; J: TRBJ1-1; D: -; DNA: TGTGCCAGCAGCTTCAGCGAGAACACTGAAGCTTTCTTT; CDR3: CASSFSENTEAFF
V: TRBV27; size: -; J: TRBJ1-1; D: -; DNA: TGTGCCAGCAGTGCTTACTTCCAGGGTATTGGCACTGAAGCTTTCTTT; CDR3: CASSAYFQGIGTEAFF
V: TRBV5-1; size: once; J: TRBJ1-1; D: -; DNA: TGCGCCAGCAGCCCAGGCGGGAGAACTGAAGCTTTCTTT; CDR3: CASSPGGRTEAFF
V: TRBV6-4; size: -; J: TRBJ2-3; D: -; DNA: TGTGCCAGCAGTACCCCGGGACTTCTCACAGATACGCAGTATTTT; CDR3: CASSTPGLLTDTQYF
V: TRBV6-5; size: -; J: TRBJ1-1; D: -; DNA: TGTGCCAGCGCGCGACAGCTGAACACTGAAGCTTTCTTT; CDR3: CASARQLNTEAFF
V: TRBV10-3; size: -; J: TRBJ1-3; D: -; DNA: TGTGCCACCCGGGGTTCCGGAAACACCATATATTTT; CDR3: CATRGSGNTIYF
V: TRBV19; size: -; J: TRBJ2-6; D: -; DNA: TGTGCCTCAGGCTCTGGGGCCAACGTCCTGACTTTC; CDR3: CASGSGANVLTF
V: TRBV19; size: -; J: TRBJ2-5; D: TRBD1; DNA: TGTGCCAGCAGCAGGGGGCGGATAGAGACCCAGTACTTC; CDR3: CASSRGRIETQYF
V: TRBV6-1; size: -; J: TRBJ1-1; D: -; DNA: TGTGCCAGCAGTGAAGCGGGCGGGGGTGAAGCTTTCTTT; CDR3: CASSEAGGGEAFF
V: TRBV3-1/TRBV3-2; size: -; J: TRBJ2-3; D: TRBD1; DNA: TGTGCCAGCAGCCAAGATTTCAGGGGGTTATCCACGCAGTATTTT; CDR3: CASSQDFRGLSTQYF
V: TRBV7-9; size: -; J: TRBJ2-1; D: TRBD1; DNA: TGTGCCAGCAGCCCAGGGGGCTCCTACAATGAGCAGTTCTTC; CDR3: CASSPGGSYNEQFF
V: TRBV5-4; size: -; J: TRBJ2-6; D: -; DNA: TGTGCCAGCGCACCTGAGGCTGGGGCCAACGTCCTGACTTTC; CDR3: CASAPEAGANVLTF
V: TRBV11-2; size: -; J: TRBJ2-1; D: TRBD1; DNA: TGTGCCAGCAGCTCCCTCCGTGGGGGACAGGGGATCGTTTTCTTC; CDR3: CASSSLRGGQGIVFF
V: TRBV6-6; size: -; J: TRBJ2-4; D: TRBD2; DNA: TGTGCCAGCTGTTTGCGGGGGGGGGCCAAAAACATTCAGTACTTC; CDR3: CASCLRGGAKNIQYF
V: TRBV5-1; size: -; J: TRBJ1-2; D: -; DNA: TGCGCCAGCCTGGCAGGCGGGGGCTACACCTTC; CDR3: CASLAGGGYTF
V: TRBV7-9; size: -; J: TRBJ2-1; D: TRBD1; DNA: TGTGCCAGCAGCTTCCCCGGGACAGGGACTTACAATGAGCAGTTCTTC; CDR3: CASSFPGTGTYNEQFF
V: TRBV7-7; size: -; J: TRBJ2-5; D: TRBD1; DNA: TGTGCTAGCAGCCGGGACAGCCAAGAGACCCAGTACTTC; CDR3: CASSRDSQETQYF